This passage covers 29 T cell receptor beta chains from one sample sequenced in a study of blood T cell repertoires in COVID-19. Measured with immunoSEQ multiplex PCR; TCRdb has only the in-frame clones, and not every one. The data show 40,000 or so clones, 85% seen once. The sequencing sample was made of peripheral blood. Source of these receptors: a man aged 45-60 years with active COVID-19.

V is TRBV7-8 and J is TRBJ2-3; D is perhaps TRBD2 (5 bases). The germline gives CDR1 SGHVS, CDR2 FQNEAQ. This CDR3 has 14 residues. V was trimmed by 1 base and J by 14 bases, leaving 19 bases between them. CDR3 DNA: TGTGCCAGCAGCTTAGAAATGCGCTGGGGAGAAGGGTATTTT. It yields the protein CASSLEMRWGEGYF.

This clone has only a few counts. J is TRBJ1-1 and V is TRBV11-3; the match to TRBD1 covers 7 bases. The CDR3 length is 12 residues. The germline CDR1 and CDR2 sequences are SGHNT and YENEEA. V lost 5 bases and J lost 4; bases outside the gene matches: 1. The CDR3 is CASSGDSTEAFF. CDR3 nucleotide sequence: TGTGCCAGCAGCGGGGACAGCACTGAAGCTTTCTTT.

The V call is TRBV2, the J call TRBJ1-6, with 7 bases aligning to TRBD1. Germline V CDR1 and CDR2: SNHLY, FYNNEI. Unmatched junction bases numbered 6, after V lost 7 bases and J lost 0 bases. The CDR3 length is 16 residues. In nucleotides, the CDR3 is TGTGCCAGCACGGGACAGACAAACTCCTATAATTCACCCCTCCACTTT. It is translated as CASTGQTNSYNSPLHF.

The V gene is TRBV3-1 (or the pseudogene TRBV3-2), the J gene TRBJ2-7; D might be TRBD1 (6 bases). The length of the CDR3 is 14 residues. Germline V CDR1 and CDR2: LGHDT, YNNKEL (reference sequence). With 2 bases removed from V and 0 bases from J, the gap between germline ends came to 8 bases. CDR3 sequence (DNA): TGTGCCAGCAGCCAAAGGGGGAGCTCCTACGAGCAGTACTTC. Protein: CASSQRGSSYEQYF.

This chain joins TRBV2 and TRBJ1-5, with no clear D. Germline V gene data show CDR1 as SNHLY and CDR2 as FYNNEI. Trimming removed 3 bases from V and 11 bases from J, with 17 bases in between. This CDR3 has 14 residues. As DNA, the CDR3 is TGTGCCAGCAGTGACGGCCGCGCGGGTGAGACCCAGCATTTT. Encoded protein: CASSDGRAGETQHF. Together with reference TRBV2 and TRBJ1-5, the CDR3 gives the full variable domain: EPEVTQTPSHQVTQMGQEVILRCVPISNHLYFYWYRQILGQKVEFLVSFYNNEISEKSEIFDDQFSVERPDGSNFTLKIRSTKLEDSAMYFCASSDGRAGETQHFGDGTRLSIL.

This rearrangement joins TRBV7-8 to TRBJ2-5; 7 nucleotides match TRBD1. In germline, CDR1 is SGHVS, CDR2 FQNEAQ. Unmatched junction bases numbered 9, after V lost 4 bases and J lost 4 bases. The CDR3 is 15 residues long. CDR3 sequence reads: CASSSRQGGPETQYF. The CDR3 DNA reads TGTGCCAGCAGCTCGAGACAGGGTGGTCCAGAGACCCAGTACTTC.

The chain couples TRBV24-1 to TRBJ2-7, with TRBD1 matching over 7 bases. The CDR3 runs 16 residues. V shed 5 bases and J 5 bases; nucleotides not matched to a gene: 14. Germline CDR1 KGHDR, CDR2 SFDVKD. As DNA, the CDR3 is TGTGCCACCAGTGCCCCGCCCGGCAGGGGGACAAACGAGCAGTACTTC. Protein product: CATSAPPGRGTNEQYF.

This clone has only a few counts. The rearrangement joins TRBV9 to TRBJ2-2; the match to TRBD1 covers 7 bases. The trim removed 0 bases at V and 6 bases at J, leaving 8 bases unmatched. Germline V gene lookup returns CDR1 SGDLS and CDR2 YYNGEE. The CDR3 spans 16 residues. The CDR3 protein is CASSVALSTGSGELFF. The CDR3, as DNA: TGTGCCAGCAGCGTAGCCCTATCGACAGGGTCCGGGGAGCTGTTTTTT.

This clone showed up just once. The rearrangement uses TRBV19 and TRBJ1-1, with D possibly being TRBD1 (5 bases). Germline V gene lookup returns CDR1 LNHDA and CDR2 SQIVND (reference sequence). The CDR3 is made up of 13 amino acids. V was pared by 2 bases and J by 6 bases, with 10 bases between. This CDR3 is CASSIMGGAEAFF. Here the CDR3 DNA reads TGTGCCAGTAGTATAATGGGGGGGGCTGAAGCTTTCTTT.

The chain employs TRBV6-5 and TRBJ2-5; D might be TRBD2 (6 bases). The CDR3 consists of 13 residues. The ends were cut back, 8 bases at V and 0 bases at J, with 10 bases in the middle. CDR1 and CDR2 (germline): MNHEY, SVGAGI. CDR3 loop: CASHRGYQETQYF. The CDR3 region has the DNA TGTGCCAGCCACCGGGGGTACCAAGAGACCCAGTACTTC.

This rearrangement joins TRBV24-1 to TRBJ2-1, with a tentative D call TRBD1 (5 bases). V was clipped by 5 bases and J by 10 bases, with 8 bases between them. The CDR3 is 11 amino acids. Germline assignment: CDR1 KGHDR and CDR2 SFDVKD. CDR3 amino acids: CATSGGAEQFF. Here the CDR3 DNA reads TGTGCCACCAGTGGGGGCGCAGAGCAGTTCTTC.

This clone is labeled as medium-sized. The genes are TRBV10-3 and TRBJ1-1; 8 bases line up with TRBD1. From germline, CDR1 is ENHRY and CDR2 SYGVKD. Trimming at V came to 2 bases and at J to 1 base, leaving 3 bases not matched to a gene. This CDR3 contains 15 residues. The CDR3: CAISEDTGGNTEAFF. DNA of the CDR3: TGTGCCATCAGTGAGGACACAGGGGGGAACACTGAAGCTTTCTTT.

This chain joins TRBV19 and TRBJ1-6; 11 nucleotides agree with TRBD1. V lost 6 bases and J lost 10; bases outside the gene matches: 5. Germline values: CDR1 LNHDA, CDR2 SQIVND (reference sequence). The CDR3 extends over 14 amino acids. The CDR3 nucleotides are TGTGCCAGTAGACCGGGACAGGGGGGATCACCCCTCCACTTT. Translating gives CASRPGQGGSPLHF.

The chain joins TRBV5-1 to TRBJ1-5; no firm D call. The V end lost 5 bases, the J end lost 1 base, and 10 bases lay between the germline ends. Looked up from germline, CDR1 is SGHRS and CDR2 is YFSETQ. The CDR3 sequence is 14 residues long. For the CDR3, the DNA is TGCGCCAGCAGACTCCTCCCAAGCAATCAGCCCCAGCATTTT. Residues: CASRLLPSNQPQHF.

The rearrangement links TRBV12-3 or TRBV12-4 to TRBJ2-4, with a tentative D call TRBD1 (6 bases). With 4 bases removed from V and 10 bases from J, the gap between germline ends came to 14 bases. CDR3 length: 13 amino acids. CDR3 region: CASSSRQASIQYF. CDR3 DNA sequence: TGTGCCAGCAGTTCCCGACAGGCATCTATTCAGTACTTC.

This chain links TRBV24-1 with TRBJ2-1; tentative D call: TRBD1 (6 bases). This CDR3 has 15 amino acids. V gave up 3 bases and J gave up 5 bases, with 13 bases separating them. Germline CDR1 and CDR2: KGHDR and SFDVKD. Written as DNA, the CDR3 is TGTGCCACCAGTGATACACAGGGCACCCACAATGAGCAGTTCTTC. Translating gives CATSDTQGTHNEQFF.

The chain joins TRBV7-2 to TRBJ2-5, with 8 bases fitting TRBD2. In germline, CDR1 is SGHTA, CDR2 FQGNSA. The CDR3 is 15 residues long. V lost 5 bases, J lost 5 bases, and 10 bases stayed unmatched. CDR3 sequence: CASSTRTSRLETQYF. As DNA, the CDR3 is TGTGCCAGCAGCACAAGGACTAGCCGATTGGAGACCCAGTACTTC. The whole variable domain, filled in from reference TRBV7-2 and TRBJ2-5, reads GAGVSQSPSNKVTEKGKDVELRCDPISGHTALYWYRQSLGQGLEFLIYFQGNSAPDKSGLPSDRFSAERTGGSVSTLTIQRTQQEDSAVYLCASSTRTSRLETQYFGPGTRLLVL.

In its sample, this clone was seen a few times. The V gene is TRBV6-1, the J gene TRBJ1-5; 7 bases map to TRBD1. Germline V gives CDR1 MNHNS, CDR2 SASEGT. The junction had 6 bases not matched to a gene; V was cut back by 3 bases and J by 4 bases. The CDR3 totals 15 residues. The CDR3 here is CASSDAGGGNQPQHF. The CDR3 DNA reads TGTGCCAGCAGTGATGCAGGGGGAGGTAATCAGCCCCAGCATTTT.

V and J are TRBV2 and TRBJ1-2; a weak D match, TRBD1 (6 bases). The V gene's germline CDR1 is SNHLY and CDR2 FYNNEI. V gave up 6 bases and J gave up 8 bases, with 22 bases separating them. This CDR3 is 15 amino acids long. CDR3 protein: CASSVRGGGENGYTF. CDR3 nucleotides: TGTGCCAGCAGCGTCCGGGGGGGCGGGGAGAACGGCTACACCTTC. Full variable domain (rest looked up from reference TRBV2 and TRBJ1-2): EPEVTQTPSHQVTQMGQEVILRCVPISNHLYFYWYRQILGQKVEFLVSFYNNEISEKSEIFDDQFSVERPDGSNFTLKIRSTKLEDSAMYFCASSVRGGGENGYTFGSGTRLTVV.

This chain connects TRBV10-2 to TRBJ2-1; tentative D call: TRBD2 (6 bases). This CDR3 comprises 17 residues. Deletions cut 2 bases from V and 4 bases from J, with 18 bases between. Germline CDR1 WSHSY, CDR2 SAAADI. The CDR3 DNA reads TGCGCCAGCAGTGAGAGGGCAGGCTGGGAGGTATACAATGAGCAGTTCTTC. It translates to CASSERAGWEVYNEQFF.

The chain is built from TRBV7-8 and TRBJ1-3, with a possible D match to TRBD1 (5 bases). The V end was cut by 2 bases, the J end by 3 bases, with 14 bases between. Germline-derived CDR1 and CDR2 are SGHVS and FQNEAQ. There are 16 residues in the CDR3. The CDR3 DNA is TGTGCCAGCAGCTTAATCCGGGACTCTCATGGAAACACCATATATTTT. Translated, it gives CASSLIRDSHGNTIYF.

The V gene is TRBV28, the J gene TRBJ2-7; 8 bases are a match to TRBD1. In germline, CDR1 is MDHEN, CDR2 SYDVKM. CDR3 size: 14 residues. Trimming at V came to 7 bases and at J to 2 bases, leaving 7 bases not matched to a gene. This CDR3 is CASTWTGQTYEQYF. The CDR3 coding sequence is TGTGCCAGCACTTGGACAGGGCAAACCTACGAGCAGTACTTC.

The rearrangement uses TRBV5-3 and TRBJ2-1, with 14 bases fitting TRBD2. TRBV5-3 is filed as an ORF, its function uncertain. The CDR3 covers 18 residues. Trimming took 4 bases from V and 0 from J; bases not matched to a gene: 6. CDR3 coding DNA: TGTGCCAGAAGCACGGGACTAGCGGGGGTTAGCTCCTACAATGAGCAGTTCTTC. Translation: CARSTGLAGVSSYNEQFF.

Here the CDR3 reads CASSLVDSHYRDEQYF. The CDR3 nucleotides are TGCGCCAGCAGCTTGGTGGACTCTCACTATAGGGACGAGCAGTACTTC. The chain employs TRBV5-1 and TRBJ2-7; the D gene is possibly TRBD2 (5 bases). Per germline, CDR1 SGHRS and CDR2 YFSETQ. The CDR3 length is 16 residues. Trimming cost V 0 bases and J 5 bases, with 18 bases left between them.

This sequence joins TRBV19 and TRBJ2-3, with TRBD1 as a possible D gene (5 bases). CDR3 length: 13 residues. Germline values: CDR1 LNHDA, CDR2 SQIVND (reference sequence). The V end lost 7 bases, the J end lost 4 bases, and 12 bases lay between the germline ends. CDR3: CASITQGSDTQYF. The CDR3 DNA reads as TGTGCCAGTATCACGCAGGGCTCAGATACGCAGTATTTT. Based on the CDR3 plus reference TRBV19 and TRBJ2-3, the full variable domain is DGGITQSPKYLFRKEGQNVTLSCEQNLNHDAMYWYRQDPGQGLRLIYYSQIVNDFQKGDIAEGYSVSREKKESFPLTVTSAQKNPTAFYLCASITQGSDTQYFGPGTRLTVL.

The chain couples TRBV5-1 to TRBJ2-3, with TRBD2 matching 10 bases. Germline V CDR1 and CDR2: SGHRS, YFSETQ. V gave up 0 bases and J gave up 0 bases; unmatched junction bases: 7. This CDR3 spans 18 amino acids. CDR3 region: CASSLGSSGGQSTDTQYF. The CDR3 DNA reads TGCGCCAGCAGCTTGGGTTCTAGCGGGGGCCAGAGCACAGATACGCAGTATTTT.

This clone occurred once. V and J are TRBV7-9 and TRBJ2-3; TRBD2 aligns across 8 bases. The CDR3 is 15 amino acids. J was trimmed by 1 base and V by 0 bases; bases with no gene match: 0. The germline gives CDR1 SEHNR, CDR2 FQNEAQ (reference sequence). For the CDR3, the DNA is TGTGCCAGCAGCTTAGCTAGCGGGGGCACAGATACGCAGTATTTT. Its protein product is CASSLASGGTDTQYF.

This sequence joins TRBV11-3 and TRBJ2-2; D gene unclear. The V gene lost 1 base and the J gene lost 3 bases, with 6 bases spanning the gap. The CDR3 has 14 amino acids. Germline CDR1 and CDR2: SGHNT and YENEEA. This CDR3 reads CASSLVPDTGELFF. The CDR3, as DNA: TGTGCCAGCAGCTTAGTGCCAGACACCGGGGAGCTGTTTTTT.

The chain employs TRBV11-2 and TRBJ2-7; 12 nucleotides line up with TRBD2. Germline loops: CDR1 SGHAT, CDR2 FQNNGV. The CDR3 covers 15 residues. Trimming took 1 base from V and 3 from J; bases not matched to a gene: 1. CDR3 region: CASSLGLAGVYEQYF. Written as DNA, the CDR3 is TGTGCCAGCAGCTTAGGACTAGCGGGGGTCTACGAGCAGTACTTC.